These 2 T cell receptor beta chains were sequenced from one sample in a study of cytomegalovirus exposure and HLA in healthy donors. Researchers ran the PCR with 60 Vbeta and 13 Jbeta primers. Libraries were prepared by immunoSEQ multiplex PCR; TCRdb keeps only in-frame clonotypes and omits some of them. This table has about 200,000 clones, 70% to 80% appearing once. Material for sequencing was PBMCs. The receptor source for this set is a male donor in good health and CMV-seropositive.

The chain recombines TRBV5-4 with TRBJ1-2; a weak D match, TRBD1 (5 bases). The germline V gene encodes CDR1 SGHNT and CDR2 YYREEE (reference sequence). V lost 3 bases to trimming and J lost 7 bases, with 25 bases between them. The CDR3 is 17 residues long. The CDR3 sequence: CASSYGATDFPAGGYTF. The CDR3 DNA reads as TGTGCCAGCAGCTATGGGGCTACAGACTTCCCAGCGGGTGGCTACACCTTC.

The V call is TRBV10-3, the J call TRBJ2-5; 7 nucleotides agree with TRBD2. With 10 bases clipped from V and 5 bases from J, the junction kept 4 bases outside the gene matches. The CDR3 totals 11 residues. In germline, CDR1 is ENHRY, CDR2 SYGVKD. The CDR3 DNA follows: TGTGCCACTCTGGGAGGGGAGACCCAGTACTTC. Its translation: CATLGGETQYF.